One and the same sample provided the 9 T cell receptor beta chains below, sequenced in a study of spatial heterogeneity in lung cancer. Time point meaning: blood at routine non-recurrence follow-up after resection. Sequencing was performed on whole RNA extracted from tumor and nontumor lung tissue, or from frozen PBMC, and the material was left unsorted. TCRdb re-derived calls from the 5' RACE reads in MiXCR, one entry per CDR3 protein. The sample carries 51,000 or so distinct CDR3 sequences, around 7.7% recorded once. Sequencing was performed on PBMCs, taken at follow-up. These receptor sequences come from a female donor with early-stage non-small cell lung cancer.

Notes on this clonotype: Its ends do not fully match the called genes, so a read error is possible. The chain has TRBV12-3 or TRBV12-4 and TRBJ2-2; 8 positions match TRBD1. There are 17 residues in the CDR3. Written as DNA, the CDR3 is TGTGCCAGCAGTCGACAGGGGCCCTACGCGAACACCGGGGCGCTGTTTTTT. Translating it yields CASSRQGPYANTGALFF.

This clonotype was counted only a few times. This chain uses TRBV12-3 or TRBV12-4 with TRBJ2-3; D possibly corresponds to TRBD1 (5 bases). CDR3 size: 16 residues. V was trimmed by 6 bases and J by 5 bases, leaving 21 bases between them. CDR3 in DNA: TGTGCCAGCAGCCCGACCCAGGGTTCCCGCGGAGATACGCAGTATTTT. Translated: CASSPTQGSRGDTQYF.

This clonotype was picked up many times. The V and J genes are TRBV11-2 and TRBJ2-6, with D tentatively TRBD1 (5 bases). This CDR3 comprises 16 residues. Germline-derived CDR1 and CDR2 are SGHAT and FQNNGV. V lost 6 bases to trimming and J lost 4 bases, with 16 bases between them. The CDR3 loop reads CASRKPGFSGANVLTF. CDR3 bases: TGTGCCAGCAGAAAACCAGGGTTCTCCGGGGCCAACGTCCTGACTTTC.

This clonotype came up a few times. This sequence joins TRBV4-3 and TRBJ1-1; D gene ambiguous. The V end lost 4 bases, the J end lost 0 bases, and 9 bases lay between the germline ends. Germline-derived CDR1 and CDR2 are LGHNA and YSLEER. The CDR3 runs 14 residues. CDR3 sequence reads: CASSPNRMNTEAFF. The CDR3 DNA is TGCGCCAGCAGCCCGAACCGGATGAACACTGAAGCTTTCTTT.

This sequence joins TRBV9 and TRBJ1-2; TRBD1 might be the D (5 bases). The V and J ends lost 0 bases and 4 bases respectively, with 13 bases between them. The CDR3 extends over 15 amino acids. Germline V gene data show CDR1 as SGDLS and CDR2 as YYNGEE. CDR3 sequence: CASSVDVTDSYGYTF. DNA of the CDR3: TGTGCCAGCAGCGTAGACGTGACAGACTCCTATGGCTACACCTTC. Full variable domain (remainder filled in from reference TRBV9 and TRBJ1-2): DSGVTQTPKHLITATGQRVTLRCSPRSGDLSVYWYQQSLDQGLQFLIQYYNGEERAKGNILERFSAQQFPDLHSELNLSSLELGDSALYFCASSVDVTDSYGYTFGSGTRLTVV.

This clonotype occurred many times. CDR3 in amino acids: CASSLFGGRGASNQPQHF. CDR3 coding DNA: TGTGCCAGCAGTTTATTCGGCGGCAGAGGGGCGAGCAATCAGCCCCAGCATTTT. V usage is TRBV27 and J usage is TRBJ1-5, with D possibly matching TRBD1 (5 bases). Looked up from germline, CDR1 is MNHEY and CDR2 is SMNVEV (reference sequence). Trimming removed 1 base from V and 1 base from J, with 17 bases in between. The length of the CDR3 is 18 residues.

This clonotype was counted a few times. The CDR3 region is CASSLVAGGDNEQFF. The CDR3 coding sequence is TGCGCCAGCAGCTTGGTGGCGGGGGGCGACAATGAGCAGTTCTTC. The chain joins TRBV5-1 to TRBJ2-1; 8 bases map to TRBD2. This CDR3 spans 15 amino acids. V lost 0 bases and J lost 5; bases outside the gene matches: 4. The germline V gene encodes CDR1 SGHRS and CDR2 YFSETQ. Complete variable domain (other parts from reference TRBV5-1 and TRBJ2-1): KAGVTQTPRYLIKTRGQQVTLSCSPISGHRSVSWYQQTPGQGLQFLFEYFSETQRNKGNFPGRFSGRQFSNSRSEMNVSTLELGDSALYLCASSLVAGGDNEQFFGPGTRLTVL.

This clonotype was recorded many times. This chain joins TRBV12-3 or TRBV12-4 and TRBJ2-5, with a tentative D call TRBD2 (7 bases). V was pared by 2 bases and J by 1 base, with 17 bases between. CDR3 size: 17 residues. This CDR3 reads CASSLSMGRGFQETQYF. The CDR3 DNA sequence: TGTGCCAGCAGTTTAAGTATGGGGAGGGGGTTCCAAGAGACCCAGTACTTC.

This clonotype was detected ten times or more. This sequence joins TRBV6-2 or TRBV6-3 and TRBJ1-1; D call uncertain. Trimming removed 5 bases from V and 0 bases from J, with 13 bases in between. The CDR3 spans 15 residues. Germline CDR1 MNHEY, CDR2 SVGEGT. CDR3 in DNA: TGTGCCAGCAGTCCGACGGAAGGAATGAACACTGAAGCTTTCTTT. Its translation is CASSPTEGMNTEAFF.